These 32 T cell receptor beta chains share one sample of origin, sequenced in a study of OX40 agonist ivuxolimab in advanced cancers. Generated by immunoSEQ multiplex PCR, the TCRdb table keeps only in-frame clones and is missing some. The sample carries about 70,000 clones, around 80% recorded once. Sequencing was performed on CD4+ or CD8+ T cells sorted from blood, taken in a trial of the OX40 agonist ivuxolimab. These receptors all stem from an adult with an advanced solid tumor such as melanoma, head and neck, liver or kidney cancer.

This chain joins TRBV15 and TRBJ2-7; D not resolved. Trimming pared 0 bases from V and 4 bases from J, leaving 4 bases between. This CDR3 has 12 amino acids. CDR1 and CDR2 (germline): LNHNV, YYDKDF (reference sequence). The CDR3 sequence: CATSRDKYEQYF. The CDR3 DNA follows: TGTGCCACCAGCAGAGATAAATACGAGCAGTACTTC.

The CDR3 bases are TGCGCCAGCAGCTCGGGGACAGGGGGCTTTGGAAACACCATATATTTT. This codes for CASSSGTGGFGNTIYF. V gene TRBV5-1 combines with J gene TRBJ1-3; 12 nucleotides match TRBD1. This CDR3 spans 16 amino acids. The germline V gene encodes CDR1 SGHRS and CDR2 YFSETQ. V gave up 3 bases and J gave up 3 bases; unmatched junction bases: 4.

The J gene is TRBJ1-1, the V gene TRBV6-6; D unresolved. The V gene lost 5 bases and the J gene lost 4 bases, with 14 bases spanning the gap. CDR1 is MNHNY, CDR2 SVGAGI, per germline (reference sequence). This CDR3 has 14 residues. In nucleotides, the CDR3 is TGTGCCAGCAGTCCGTGGGGAGGTGGCACTGAAGCTTTCTTT. This translates into CASSPWGGGTEAFF.

V usage is TRBV15 and J usage is TRBJ2-7; TRBD1 aligns across 10 bases. The germline gives CDR1 LNHNV, CDR2 YYDKDF (reference sequence). CDR3 length equals 15 residues. J was trimmed by 7 bases and V by 4 bases; bases with no gene match: 10. The CDR3 region is CATSTPGQGRREQYF. The CDR3, as DNA: TGTGCCACCAGCACCCCGGGACAGGGGAGACGGGAGCAGTACTTC.

The chain is built from TRBV11-3 and TRBJ2-1, with unresolved D. V was cut by 1 base and J by 13 bases, with 8 bases left in between. Germline-derived CDR1 and CDR2 are SGHNT and YENEEA. The CDR3 consists of 11 residues. Here the CDR3 DNA reads TGTGCCAGCAGCTTAGGTGGTCTACAGTTCTTC. This translates into CASSLGGLQFF.

The chain employs TRBV11-3 and TRBJ2-1; the D is unclear. Germline CDR1 SGHNT, CDR2 YENEEA. The V end lost 3 bases, the J end lost 10 bases, and 16 bases lay between the germline ends. This CDR3 has 14 residues. CDR3 amino acids: CASSFVSLQSEQFF. The CDR3 bases are TGTGCCAGCAGCTTCGTATCCCTTCAGTCAGAGCAGTTCTTC.

The table lists this clone with a few counts. The chain carries TRBV7-9 and TRBJ1-5; D gene uncertain. V dropped 1 base and J dropped 9 bases, with 7 bases sitting between them. CDR1 SEHNR and CDR2 FQNEAQ come from the germline V gene (reference sequence). This CDR3 contains 12 residues. The CDR3 protein is CASSLEGRPQHF. For the CDR3, the DNA is TGTGCCAGCAGCTTAGAGGGAAGGCCCCAGCATTTT.

The rearrangement uses TRBV4-2 and TRBJ2-7, with TRBD2 identical over 7 bases. The CDR3 totals 15 residues. The germline CDR1 and CDR2 sequences are LGHNA and YNFKEQ. Trimming at V came to 3 bases and at J to 3 bases, leaving 8 bases not matched to a gene. The CDR3 DNA follows: TGTGCCAGCAGCCACCTCCACGCTAGCGGCTACGAGCAGTACTTC. Its translation is CASSHLHASGYEQYF.

V usage is TRBV19 and J usage is TRBJ1-5; 7 bases map to TRBD1. The CDR3 runs to 16 residues. CDR1 is LNHDA, CDR2 SQIVND, per germline (reference sequence). J gave up 5 bases and V 6 bases, and 13 bases lay outside the gene matches. The CDR3 loop is CASRFGTAVWDQPQHF. CDR3 coding DNA: TGTGCCAGTAGGTTTGGGACAGCCGTATGGGATCAGCCCCAGCATTTT.

In this sample, this clone turned up a few times. The chain employs TRBV11-2 and TRBJ2-1, with 12 bases identical to TRBD2. The V gene end was trimmed by 5 bases and the J gene end by 6 bases; junction bases not matched to a gene: 11. From germline, CDR1 is SGHAT and CDR2 FQNNGV. The CDR3 covers 17 residues. CDR3 sequence: CASSARLAGELGNEQFF. The CDR3 region has the DNA TGTGCCAGCAGCGCCCGACTAGCGGGAGAGTTGGGCAATGAGCAGTTCTTC.

The chain recombines TRBV5-4 with TRBJ1-1, with D tentatively TRBD1 (5 bases). This CDR3 region has 13 residues. Germline V CDR1 and CDR2: SGHNT, YYREEE (reference sequence). Trimming shortened V by 4 bases and J by 4 bases, and 11 bases separated the two germline ends. CDR3 region: CASSGDYITEAFF. CDR3 nucleotide sequence: TGTGCCAGCAGCGGGGACTACATCACTGAAGCTTTCTTT.

This clone was observed a single time. J is TRBJ2-7 and V is TRBV5-1; no firm D call. This CDR3 spans 13 amino acids. Germline V gene lookup returns CDR1 SGHRS and CDR2 YFSETQ. V was clipped by 3 bases and J by 3 bases, with 10 bases between them. CDR3 nucleotides: TGCGCCAGCAGCTCGGGTTCCTTCTACGAGCAGTACTTC. Amino acid sequence: CASSSGSFYEQYF.

This chain links TRBV6-5 with TRBJ2-7, with 8 bases fitting TRBD2. The J segment lost 3 bases and the V segment lost 4 bases, leaving 8 bases of the junction unmatched. The germline V gene has CDR1 MNHEY and CDR2 SVGAGI. CDR3 length: 15 amino acids. Here the CDR3 reads CASSLYMAGGYEQYF. The CDR3 coding sequence is TGTGCCAGCAGTTTGTACATGGCGGGAGGCTACGAGCAGTACTTC.

The chain couples TRBV9 to TRBJ1-2; a weak D match, TRBD1 (5 bases). This CDR3 is built from 15 residues. Trimming cost V 3 bases and J 5 bases, with 17 bases left between them. CDR1 is SGDLS, CDR2 YYNGEE, per germline. CDR3: CASSGGLSPSYGYTF. In nucleotides, the CDR3 is TGTGCCAGCAGCGGGGGCCTAAGTCCTTCTTATGGCTACACCTTC.

The J gene is TRBJ2-3, the V gene TRBV5-1; 11 bases are a match to TRBD2. Germline lookup yields CDR1 SGHRS and CDR2 YFSETQ. CDR3 size: 16 residues. The ends lost 4 bases at V and 2 bases at J; junction bases unmatched: 6. Here the CDR3 DNA reads TGCGCCAGCAGCCCGGTAGCGGGGGGGATCACAGATACGCAGTATTTT. It codes for CASSPVAGGITDTQYF.

In DNA, the CDR3 is TGTGCCAGCTCACCTTCTGATTTGGGCTATGGCTACACCTTC. Its protein is CASSPSDLGYGYTF. The rearrangement joins TRBV18 to TRBJ1-2; D ambiguous. Germline V gives CDR1 KGHSH, CDR2 LQKENI. CDR3 length: 14 amino acids. Trimming cost V 3 bases and J 4 bases, with 12 bases left between them. Complete variable domain (other parts from reference TRBV18 and TRBJ1-2): NAGVMQNPRHLVRRRGQEARLRCSPMKGHSHVYWYRQLPEEGLKFMVYLQKENIIDESGMPKERFSAEFPKEGPSILRIQQVVRGDSAAYFCASSPSDLGYGYTFGSGTRLTVV.

The chain joins TRBV14 to TRBJ2-2, with TRBD2 identical over 8 bases. The CDR3 sequence is 19 residues long. J lost 0 bases, V lost 0 bases, and 9 bases had no gene match. The germline V gene encodes CDR1 SGHDN and CDR2 FVKESK. CDR3 sequence (DNA): TGTGCCAGCAGCCAAGATTGGGACGGGAGGGCCTCGAACACCGGGGAGCTGTTTTTT. Residues: CASSQDWDGRASNTGELFF.

The genes are TRBV7-9 and TRBJ1-6; no reliable D call. Germline V gene data show CDR1 as SEHNR and CDR2 as FQNEAQ (reference sequence). This CDR3 comprises 14 residues. The V end was cut by 5 bases, the J end by 8 bases, with 13 bases between. CDR3 in amino acids: CASSTTGPYSPLHF. For the CDR3, the DNA is TGTGCCAGCAGCACCACTGGCCCCTATTCACCCCTCCACTTT.

This chain connects TRBV30 to TRBJ2-1; D assignment may be TRBD1 or TRBD2 (5 bases each). V lost 0 bases and J 2 bases, leaving 11 bases between the germline ends. From germline, CDR1 is GTSNPN and CDR2 SVGIG (reference sequence). The CDR3 extends over 15 amino acids. The CDR3 protein is CAWSVSSGPYNEQFF. The CDR3 nucleotides read TGTGCCTGGAGTGTATCATCGGGGCCCTACAATGAGCAGTTCTTC.

J is TRBJ1-1 and V is TRBV7-9, with 7 bases that match TRBD1. This CDR3 comprises 15 residues. Per germline, CDR1 SEHNR and CDR2 FQNEAQ (reference sequence). The ends lost 4 bases at V and 10 bases at J; junction bases unmatched: 15. The CDR3: CASSSYRDSRPVAFF. The CDR3 region has the DNA TGTGCCAGCAGCTCCTACCGGGACAGCCGACCTGTAGCTTTCTTT.

The gene calls are TRBV27 and TRBJ1-5; D is possibly TRBD1 (5 bases). CDR1 is MNHEY and CDR2 is SMNVEV in the germline V gene (reference sequence). CDR3 length equals 13 residues. Between the trimmed V and J ends, which lost 6 bases and 5 bases, there was a span of 11 bases. The CDR3 DNA sequence: TGTGCCAGCAGGAAACAGGAGGATCAGCCCCAGCATTTT. It is translated as CASRKQEDQPQHF.

The rearrangement joins TRBV19 to TRBJ2-7, with TRBD1 matching 7 bases. CDR3 length: 13 residues. The V gene's germline CDR1 is LNHDA and CDR2 SQIVND (reference sequence). With V trimmed by 5 bases and J by 3 bases, 4 bases remained unmatched. This CDR3 reads CASSPGQVYEQYF. The DNA of the CDR3 is TGTGCCAGTAGTCCTGGACAGGTCTACGAGCAGTACTTC.

The J gene is TRBJ1-1, the V gene TRBV7-6; D is undetermined. The V end was cut by 1 base, the J end by 1 base, with 4 bases between. The germline gives CDR1 SGHVS, CDR2 FNYEAQ. The CDR3 is 13 residues long. The DNA for the CDR3 is TGTGCCAGCAGCTTAGGGGCGAACACTGAAGCTTTCTTT. The encoded protein is CASSLGANTEAFF.

In this sample, this clone turned up once. The chain links TRBV5-8 to TRBJ2-5, with a tentative D call TRBD2 (5 bases). Gene TRBJ2-7 matches the end of the DNA better, so the J call may be wrong. CDR1 is SGHTS and CDR2 is YDEGEE in the germline V gene. The CDR3 contains 16 residues. CDR3: CASSHRGLTVDYEQYF. CDR3 nucleotide sequence: TGTGCCAGCAGCCACCGAGGACTGACTGTAGATTACGAGCAGTACTTC.

A few counts support this clone. V is TRBV18 and J is TRBJ2-3, with 9 positions matching TRBD1. The ends lost 5 bases at V and 1 base at J; junction bases unmatched: 4. From germline, CDR1 is KGHSH and CDR2 LQKENI. CDR3 length equals 15 residues. Here the CDR3 reads CASSLQGARTDTQYF. CDR3 in DNA: TGTGCCAGCTCATTACAGGGGGCTCGCACAGATACGCAGTATTTT.

This clone has a count of ten or more. The chain combines TRBV6-1 with TRBJ1-5; 8 bases map to TRBD1. Germline V CDR1 and CDR2: MNHNS, SASEGT. Trimming took 11 bases from V and 0 from J; bases not matched to a gene: 9. CDR3 length: 15 amino acids. CDR3 bases: TGTGCCGGGGCAGGGGGCCCCTATAGCAATCAGCCCCAGCATTTT. Translated, it gives CAGAGGPYSNQPQHF.

The chain has TRBV2 and TRBJ2-2, with TRBD1 matching over 8 bases. Germline CDR1 is SNHLY and CDR2 is FYNNEI. V shed 6 bases, J shed 1 base, and the junction held 4 bases outside the gene matches. CDR3 length equals 15 residues. CDR3 in amino acids: CASSLDRGNTGELFF. CDR3 in DNA: TGTGCCAGCAGCCTAGACAGGGGGAACACCGGGGAGCTGTTTTTT.

The chain recombines TRBV7-6 with TRBJ2-3; 9 nucleotides align to TRBD1. From germline, CDR1 is SGHVS and CDR2 FNYEAQ. V lost 4 bases, J lost 8 bases, and 10 bases stayed unmatched. The CDR3 runs 15 residues. The CDR3 sequence: CASSSGQGKTVTQYF. Written as DNA, the CDR3 is TGTGCCAGCAGCTCGGGACAGGGAAAAACGGTTACGCAGTATTTT. The full variable domain, its missing parts supplied by reference TRBV7-6 and TRBJ2-3, is GAGVSQSPRYKVTKRGQDVALRCDPISGHVSLYWYRQALGQGPEFLTYFNYEAQQDKSGLPNDRFSAERPEGSISTLTIQRTEQRDSAMYRCASSSGQGKTVTQYFGPGTRLTVL.

This chain uses TRBV27 with TRBJ2-7; D uncertain. V shed 5 bases and J shed 1 base, with 9 bases lying between them. Germline CDR1 is MNHEY and CDR2 is SMNVEV (reference sequence). CDR3 length: 13 residues. The CDR3 coding sequence is TGTGCCAGCAGTGCAACCTATTCCTACGAGCAGTACTTC. The encoded protein is CASSATYSYEQYF.

The chain has TRBV12-5 and TRBJ2-2; 16 positions agree with TRBD2. Germline V lookup: CDR1 LGHNT, CDR2 FRNRAP. The CDR3 consists of 18 residues. V lost 1 base and J lost 4; bases outside the gene matches: 3. CDR3 DNA sequence: TGTGCTAGTGGTTTGGGGGGACTAGCGGGAGGGAGCACCGGGGAGCTGTTTTTT. This codes for CASGLGGLAGGSTGELFF.

The CDR3 reads CASSLAPSMNTEAFF. The CDR3 bases are TGCGCCAGCAGCTTGGCCCCAAGCATGAACACTGAAGCTTTCTTT. The chain is built from TRBV5-1 and TRBJ1-1; D gene uncertain. Germline V gene lookup returns CDR1 SGHRS and CDR2 YFSETQ. The CDR3 spans 15 residues. Trimming cost V 0 bases and J 0 bases, with 9 bases left between them. Filled out from reference TRBV5-1 and TRBJ1-1, the complete variable domain reads KAGVTQTPRYLIKTRGQQVTLSCSPISGHRSVSWYQQTPGQGLQFLFEYFSETQRNKGNFPGRFSGRQFSNSRSEMNVSTLELGDSALYLCASSLAPSMNTEAFFGQGTRLTVV.

The chain is built from TRBV11-2 and TRBJ2-2, with no clear D. Germline V gene lookup returns CDR1 SGHAT and CDR2 FQNNGV. Between the trimmed V and J ends, which lost 3 bases and 5 bases, there was a span of 7 bases. CDR3 length: 13 residues. The CDR3 is CASSFEGTGELFF. The CDR3, as DNA: TGTGCCAGCAGCTTTGAAGGGACCGGGGAGCTGTTTTTT. The full variable domain, with the rest looked up from reference TRBV11-2 and TRBJ2-2, is EAGVAQSPRYKIIEKRQSVAFWCNPISGHATLYWYQQILGQGPKLLIQFQNNGVVDDSQLPKDRFSAERLKGVDSTLKIQPAKLEDSAVYLCASSFEGTGELFFGEGSRLTVL.